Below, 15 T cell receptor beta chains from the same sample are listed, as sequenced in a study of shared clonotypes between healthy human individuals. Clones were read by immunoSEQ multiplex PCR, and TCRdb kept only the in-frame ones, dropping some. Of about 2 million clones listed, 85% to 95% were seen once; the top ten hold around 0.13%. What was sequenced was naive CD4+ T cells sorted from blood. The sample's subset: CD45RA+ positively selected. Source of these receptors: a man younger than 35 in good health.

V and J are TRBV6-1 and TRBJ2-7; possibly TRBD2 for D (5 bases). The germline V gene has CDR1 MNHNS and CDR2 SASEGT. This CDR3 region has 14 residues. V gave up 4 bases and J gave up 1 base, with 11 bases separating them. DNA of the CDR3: TGTGCCAGCAGTGCCACTGGACTTTCCTACGAGCAGTACTTC. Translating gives CASSATGLSYEQYF.

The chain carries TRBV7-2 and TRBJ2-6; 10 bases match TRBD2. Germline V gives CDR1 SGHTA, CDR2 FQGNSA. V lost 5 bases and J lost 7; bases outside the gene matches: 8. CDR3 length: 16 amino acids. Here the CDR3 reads CASSPQLAGVANVLTF. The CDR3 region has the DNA TGTGCCAGCAGCCCCCAGCTAGCGGGAGTTGCCAACGTCCTGACTTTC.

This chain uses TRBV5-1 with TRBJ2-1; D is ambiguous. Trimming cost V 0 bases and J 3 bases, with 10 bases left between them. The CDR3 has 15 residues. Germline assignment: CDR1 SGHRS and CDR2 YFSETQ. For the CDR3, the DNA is TGCGCCAGCAGCTTGGGATCGAGTCGCTACAATGAGCAGTTCTTC. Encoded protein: CASSLGSSRYNEQFF. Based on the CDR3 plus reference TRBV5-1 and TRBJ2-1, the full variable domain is KAGVTQTPRYLIKTRGQQVTLSCSPISGHRSVSWYQQTPGQGLQFLFEYFSETQRNKGNFPGRFSGRQFSNSRSEMNVSTLELGDSALYLCASSLGSSRYNEQFFGPGTRLTVL.

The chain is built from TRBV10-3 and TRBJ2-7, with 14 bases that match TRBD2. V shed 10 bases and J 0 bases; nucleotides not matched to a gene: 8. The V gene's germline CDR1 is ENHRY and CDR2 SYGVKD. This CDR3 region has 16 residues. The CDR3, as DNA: TGTGCCACGGGACTAGCGGGGGAGACAAGCTCCTACGAGCAGTACTTC. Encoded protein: CATGLAGETSSYEQYF.

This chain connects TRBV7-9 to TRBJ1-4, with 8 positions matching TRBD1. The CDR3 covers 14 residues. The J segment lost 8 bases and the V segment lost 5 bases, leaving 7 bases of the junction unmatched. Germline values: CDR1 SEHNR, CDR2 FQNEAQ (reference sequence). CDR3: CASSATGGGEKLFF. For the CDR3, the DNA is TGTGCCAGCAGCGCCACAGGGGGGGGCGAAAAACTGTTTTTT. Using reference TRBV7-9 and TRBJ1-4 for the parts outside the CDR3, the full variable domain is DTGVSQNPRHKITKRGQNVTFRCDPISEHNRLYWYRQTLGQGPEFLTYFQNEAQLEKSRLLSDRFSAERPKGSFSTLEIQRTEQGDSAMYLCASSATGGGEKLFFGSGTQLSVL.

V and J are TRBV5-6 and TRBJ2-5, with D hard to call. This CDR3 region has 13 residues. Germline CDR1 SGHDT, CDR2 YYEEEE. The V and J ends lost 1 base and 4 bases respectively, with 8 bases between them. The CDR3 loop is CASSLSSPETQYF. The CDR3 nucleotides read TGTGCCAGCAGCTTGAGTTCGCCAGAGACCCAGTACTTC. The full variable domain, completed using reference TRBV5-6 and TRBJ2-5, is DAGVTQSPTHLIKTRGQQVTLRCSPKSGHDTVSWYQQALGQGPQFIFQYYEEEERQRGNFPDRFSGHQFPNYSSELNVNALLLGDSALYLCASSLSSPETQYFGPGTRLLVL.

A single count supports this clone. CDR3 DNA: TGTGCCAGCAGTGCCAAACTAGCGCGCGCTTCTAGCAATGAGCAGTTCTTC. Protein sequence: CASSAKLARASSNEQFF. The rearrangement uses TRBV2 and TRBJ2-1; 7 bases line up with TRBD2. Germline V lookup: CDR1 SNHLY, CDR2 FYNNEI. CDR3 length equals 17 residues. Trimming removed 4 bases from V and 6 bases from J; junction bases left unmatched: 15. Complete variable domain (other parts from reference TRBV2 and TRBJ2-1): EPEVTQTPSHQVTQMGQEVILRCVPISNHLYFYWYRQILGQKVEFLVSFYNNEISEKSEIFDDQFSVERPDGSNFTLKIRSTKLEDSAMYFCASSAKLARASSNEQFFGPGTRLTVL.

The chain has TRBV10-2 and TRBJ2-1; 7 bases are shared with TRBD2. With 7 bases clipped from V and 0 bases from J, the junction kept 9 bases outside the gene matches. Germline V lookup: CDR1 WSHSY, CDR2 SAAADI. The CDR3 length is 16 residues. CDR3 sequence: CASIPPGGSSYNEQFF. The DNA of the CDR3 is TGCGCCAGCATCCCCCCTGGCGGGAGCTCCTACAATGAGCAGTTCTTC.

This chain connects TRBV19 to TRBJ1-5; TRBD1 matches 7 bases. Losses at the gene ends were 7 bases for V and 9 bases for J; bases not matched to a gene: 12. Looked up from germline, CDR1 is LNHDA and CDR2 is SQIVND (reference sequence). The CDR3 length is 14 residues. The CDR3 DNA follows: TGTGCCAGTACCGCGGGACAGAATGGCGGGCCCCAGCATTTT. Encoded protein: CASTAGQNGGPQHF.

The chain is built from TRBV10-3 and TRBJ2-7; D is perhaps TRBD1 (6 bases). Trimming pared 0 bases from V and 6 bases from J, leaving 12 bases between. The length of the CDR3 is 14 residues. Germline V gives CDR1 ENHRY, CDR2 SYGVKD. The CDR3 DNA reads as TGTGCCATCAGTGAGTCGGGACAACTCGTCGAGCAGTACTTC. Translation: CAISESGQLVEQYF.

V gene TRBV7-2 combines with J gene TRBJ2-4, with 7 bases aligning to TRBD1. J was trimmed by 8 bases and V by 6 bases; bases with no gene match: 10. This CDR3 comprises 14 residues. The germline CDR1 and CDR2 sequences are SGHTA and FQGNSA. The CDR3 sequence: CASSRGGEADIQYF. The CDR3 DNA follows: TGTGCCAGCAGTCGAGGGGGCGAGGCGGACATTCAGTACTTC. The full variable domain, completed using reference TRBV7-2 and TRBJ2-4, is GAGVSQSPSNKVTEKGKDVELRCDPISGHTALYWYRQSLGQGLEFLIYFQGNSAPDKSGLPSDRFSAERTGGSVSTLTIQRTQQEDSAVYLCASSRGGEADIQYFGAGTRLSVL.

DNA of the CDR3: TGTGCCAGTAGAGGCTTGCTAGCGGGACTCACAGATACGCAGTATTTT. It is translated as CASRGLLAGLTDTQYF. The V and J genes are TRBV19 and TRBJ2-3, with TRBD2 matching over 9 bases. The V gene end was trimmed by 6 bases and the J gene end by 2 bases; junction bases not matched to a gene: 9. The germline CDR1 and CDR2 sequences are LNHDA and SQIVND (reference sequence). The CDR3 is made up of 16 amino acids. Drawing the rest from reference TRBV19 and TRBJ2-3, the complete variable domain is DGGITQSPKYLFRKEGQNVTLSCEQNLNHDAMYWYRQDPGQGLRLIYYSQIVNDFQKGDIAEGYSVSREKKESFPLTVTSAQKNPTAFYLCASRGLLAGLTDTQYFGPGTRLTVL.

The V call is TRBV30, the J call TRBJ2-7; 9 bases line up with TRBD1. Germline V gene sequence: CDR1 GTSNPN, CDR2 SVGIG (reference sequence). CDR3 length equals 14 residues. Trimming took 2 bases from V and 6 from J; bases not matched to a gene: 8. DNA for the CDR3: TGTGCCTGGAGTCAAGGGGACAGGGTCGGCGAGCAGTACTTC. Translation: CAWSQGDRVGEQYF.

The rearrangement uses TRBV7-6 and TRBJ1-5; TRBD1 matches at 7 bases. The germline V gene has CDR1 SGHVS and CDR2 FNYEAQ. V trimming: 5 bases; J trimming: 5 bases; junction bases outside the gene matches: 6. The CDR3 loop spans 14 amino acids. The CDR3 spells CASSPGTVDQPQHF. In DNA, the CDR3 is TGTGCCAGCAGCCCTGGGACAGTAGATCAGCCCCAGCATTTT.

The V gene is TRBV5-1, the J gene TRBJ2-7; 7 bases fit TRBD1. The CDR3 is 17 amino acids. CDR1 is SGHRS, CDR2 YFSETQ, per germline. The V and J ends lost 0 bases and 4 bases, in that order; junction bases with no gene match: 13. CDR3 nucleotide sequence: TGCGCCAGCAGCTTGGGGCCCCTACAGGGGTTCGGTTACGAGCAGTACTTC. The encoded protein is CASSLGPLQGFGYEQYF.